These 9 T cell receptor beta chains were all obtained from the same sample, sequenced in a study of shared clonotypes between healthy human individuals. The assay was immunoSEQ multiplex PCR, and TCRdb's table has in-frame clones only and misses some. This table holds about 2.3 million clones, roughly 93% found once. Input material: naive CD4+ T cells from PBMCs. The subset is: CD45RA+ positively selected. The receptors were sampled from a man aged 18 to 35 in good health. Some clones in this sample may be carry-over from other donors' samples.

For the CDR3, the DNA is TGTGCCACGAAGGGGGGTGGGAGCTCCTACGAGCAGTACTTC. Residues: CATKGGGSSYEQYF. The V gene is TRBV10-3, the J gene TRBJ2-7; D might be TRBD1 or TRBD2, each matching 6 bases. Trimming cost V 10 bases and J 0 bases, with 16 bases left between them. CDR1 and CDR2 from the germline V gene are ENHRY and SYGVKD. The CDR3 is made up of 14 amino acids.

V usage is TRBV11-2 and J usage is TRBJ2-3, with D possibly matching TRBD2 (5 bases). This CDR3 is built from 13 residues. V was cut by 4 bases and J by 4 bases, with 9 bases left in between. Per the germline V gene, CDR1 is SGHAT and CDR2 is FQNNGV. CDR3 in amino acids: CASSYPGADTQYF. The CDR3 DNA sequence: TGTGCCAGCAGCTACCCCGGGGCAGATACGCAGTATTTT.

J is TRBJ2-2 and V is TRBV5-4, with 8 bases that match TRBD2. The V segment lost 0 bases and the J segment 7 bases; nucleotides outside the gene matches: 8. The CDR3 sequence is 16 residues long. CDR1 and CDR2 (germline): SGHNT, YYREEE (reference sequence). Written as DNA, the CDR3 is TGTGCCAGCAGCTTGGGTAGCGGGATAAAGGGCGGGGAGCTGTTTTTT. Its protein product is CASSLGSGIKGGELFF.

The rearrangement uses TRBV2 and TRBJ2-1; D is undetermined. Between the trimmed V and J ends, which lost 4 bases and 1 base, there was a span of 11 bases. The germline V gene has CDR1 SNHLY and CDR2 FYNNEI. The CDR3 length is 15 residues. CDR3 in amino acids: CASSAEKTSYNEQFF. In nucleotides, the CDR3 is TGTGCCAGCAGTGCTGAGAAAACATCCTACAATGAGCAGTTCTTC.

The rearrangement uses TRBV6-1 and TRBJ2-7; a weak D match, TRBD2 (6 bases). The germline CDR1 and CDR2 sequences are MNHNS and SASEGT. V lost 3 bases to trimming and J lost 5 bases, with 17 bases between them. The CDR3 has 15 amino acids. The CDR3 region has the DNA TGTGCCAGCAGTGATTTATCCCGGAGGGGCCACGAGCAGTACTTC. Residues: CASSDLSRRGHEQYF.

The chain employs TRBV28 and TRBJ2-7; D possibly corresponds to TRBD2 (6 bases). This CDR3 is 14 amino acids long. CDR1 is MDHEN and CDR2 is SYDVKM in the germline V gene. The V and J ends lost 4 bases and 1 base respectively, with 11 bases between them. The DNA for the CDR3 is TGTGCCAGCAGTTGGGTGGGGGGTTCCTACGAGCAGTACTTC. Translating it yields CASSWVGGSYEQYF.

In its sample, this clone was seen once. The chain employs TRBV6-5 and TRBJ2-6; no definite D call. Looked up from germline, CDR1 is MNHEY and CDR2 is SVGAGI. Trimming cost V 6 bases and J 2 bases, with 8 bases left between them. The CDR3 is 14 residues long. In DNA form, the CDR3 reads TGTGCCAGCAGGAGACGGACTGGGGCCAACGTCCTGACTTTC. Amino acids: CASRRRTGANVLTF.

The rearrangement joins TRBV29-1 to TRBJ2-3; TRBD1 is a possible D gene (6 bases). The CDR3 is 16 amino acids. Germline CDR1 SQVTM, CDR2 ANQGSEA. Trimming cost V 3 bases and J 0 bases, with 16 bases left between them. CDR3 DNA sequence: TGCAGCGTTGACGAGACAGGCCAGCCTAGCACAGATACGCAGTATTTT. It is translated as CSVDETGQPSTDTQYF.

This clone was picked up one time. The V call is TRBV11-3, the J call TRBJ2-2; D gene ambiguous. V lost 1 base to trimming and J lost 6 bases, with 6 bases between them. This CDR3 has 13 amino acids. Looked up from germline, CDR1 is SGHNT and CDR2 is YENEEA. The CDR3 DNA reads as TGTGCCAGCAGCTTAGTACCGTCCGGGGAGCTGTTTTTT. Translating it yields CASSLVPSGELFF. Looking up the rest from reference TRBV11-3 and TRBJ2-2 gives the full variable domain: EAGVVQSPRYKIIEKKQPVAFWCNPISGHNTLYWYLQNLGQGPELLIRYENEEAVDDSQLPKDRFSAERLKGVDSTLKIQPAELGDSAVYLCASSLVPSGELFFGEGSRLTVL.